This TCR beta chain was retrieved from a study of human thymus T cells. General study points: Related work showed strongly overlapping thymic repertoires across unrelated individuals.

For this clone: The antigen is undetermined.

Data came from immunoSEQ multiplex PCR; TCRdb stores just in-frame clones and leaves some out. The sample records 78,000 or so clones, 90% to 98% being singletons. Resections from corrective heart surgery supplied the thymus tissue. Each of the donors was a healthy Finnish infant who was undergoing open corrective cardiac surgery for congenital heart defects. Trimming left V 4 bases short and J 1 base short, with 12 bases between. This CDR3 is built from 15 residues. Germline loops: CDR1 SGHVS, CDR2 FNYEAQ. The chain carries TRBV7-6 and TRBJ2-3; D is possibly TRBD1 or TRBD2 (5 bases each). The clonotype originates from a boy under two years old with a congenital heart defect but otherwise immunologically healthy. Sequenced sample: thymus tissue. The CDR3: CASSSRGRRTDTQYF. The CDR3 DNA sequence: TGTGCCAGCAGCTCGAGGGGTAGACGCACAGATACGCAGTATTTT.